This TCR beta chain originates from a study of somatic mutations in cytotoxic T cells in rheumatoid arthritis. Study summary: No treatment had yet been given when patient blood (under 34 ml EDTA) was drawn, right after diagnosis. Flow sorting at nearly 100% purity was applied to some V beta antibody-stained T-cell populations, which included V beta1+ cells sequenced for TCRB. Study-level findings and limits: A single CD8+ clone exceeded 20% of CD8+ cells in about an eighth of the roughly 65 patients.

This clone was observed a single time. The antigen is not known. Sequencing used immunoSEQ multiplex PCR; TCRdb keeps in-frame clones, though not all of them. Seen here are tens of thousands of clones, around 90% observed once, and the top ten hold around 9%. From germline, CDR1 is KGHSH and CDR2 LQKENI. The CDR3 spans 15 residues. Losses at the gene ends were 3 bases for V and 7 bases for J; bases not matched to a gene: 10. Using positive magnetic bead selection on an AutoMACS, CD4+ and CD8+ cells were isolated, after which their purity was checked by flow cytometry. Specimen: CD8+ T cells sorted from blood. The source is an adult with rheumatoid arthritis. The V call is TRBV18, the J call TRBJ2-7; 9 nucleotides line up with TRBD1. Here the CDR3 DNA reads TGTGCCAGCTCACCGCTCCGGGACAGGGTTCGGGAGCAGTACTTC. It specifies CASSPLRDRVREQYF.